The entry below gives a single T cell receptor (beta chain) sequence along with its context. Its antigen is not known. Only in-frame clones appear in the TCRdb table, and some are missing; sequencing was by immunoSEQ multiplex PCR. The sample includes tens of thousands of clones, about 80% of them seen just once. Before any sequencing was done, the ViraFEST assay used viral peptide pools to expand antigen-specific CD4+ T cells. After roughly ten days in culture, the CD4+ T cells were isolated. The vaccine given was either BNT162b2 or mRNA-1273, in two doses. Wells of around 2.2 million PBMC each were grown with about 9.5 IU/ml IL-2 and 9 to 10 ug/ml peptides. Replacing half the medium with IL-2 medium was done on days 3 and 7. The source of the sample is a study of vaccination effects on CD4 cells after COVID-19. Study-level points and caveats: Clones that were induced by infection or by vaccine showed marked contraction late after vaccination. Limitations: small convalescent group and missing early post-infection timepoints.

V was cut by 2 bases and J by 5 bases, with 13 bases left in between. CDR1 and CDR2 from the germline V gene are SGHDT and YYEEEE. The CDR3 consists of 14 residues. The source was CD4+ T cells from PBMCs cultured with HCoV-229E spike peptides, collected after COVID-19 vaccination. This TCR was recovered from a human donor who received a COVID-19 vaccine. The chain has TRBV5-6 and TRBJ1-2; D is undetermined. The CDR3 loop is CASSFSYLGYGYTF. CDR3 coding DNA: TGTGCCAGCAGCTTCTCTTATCTGGGGTATGGCTACACCTTC.